Presented here are 6 T cell receptor beta chains from one specimen sequenced in a study of Graves' ophthalmopathy and Graves' hyperthyroidism. As the template, RNA transcripts were used to amplify TCR beta CDR3 regions. Investigators did first-round RT-PCR with HTBI primers, then second-round multiplex PCR. TCRdb reprocessed the multiplex PCR reads with MiXCR, giving one entry per CDR3 protein. Seen here are roughly 50,000 distinct CDR3 sequences, around half observed once, and the top ten hold approximately 23%. Sequencing used peripheral blood. The receptors shown here come from an adult man with Graves' ophthalmopathy.

For this clonotype: The junction differs from germline at one of its ends, possibly a read error. The rearrangement uses TRBV11-1 and TRBJ1-5; 9 nucleotides agree with TRBD1. CDR3 length: 14 amino acids. The V gene's germline CDR1 is SGHAT and CDR2 FQDESV (reference sequence). The CDR3 spells CASSLDRGNRPQHF. The CDR3 DNA follows: TGTGCCAGCAGCTTGGACAGGGGCAATCGGCCCCAGCATTTT.

The genes are TRBV7-9 and TRBJ1-5; 7 nucleotides line up with TRBD1. Germline values: CDR1 SEHNR, CDR2 FQNEAQ (reference sequence). Germline trimming cut 5 bases from V and 4 bases from J; bases unmatched to any gene: 2. The CDR3 has 13 amino acids. CDR3 DNA sequence: TGTGCCAGCAGCCGGACAGGAAATCAGCCCCAGCATTTT. It specifies CASSRTGNQPQHF.

The chain couples TRBV16 to TRBJ2-2; 13 nucleotides align to TRBD2. The V gene's germline CDR1 is KGHSY and CDR2 FQNENV. The ends lost 2 bases at V and 3 bases at J; junction bases unmatched: 3. The CDR3 is 17 residues long. The CDR3 DNA is TGTGCCAGCAGCCAACCGGGACTAGCGGGGTACACCGGGGAGCTGTTTTTT. Amino acids: CASSQPGLAGYTGELFF.

J is TRBJ1-6 and V is TRBV6-1; a weak D match, TRBD1 (6 bases). Germline CDR1 and CDR2: MNHNS and SASEGT. With 7 bases removed from V and 7 bases from J, the gap between germline ends came to 11 bases. The CDR3 extends over 13 amino acids. The CDR3 region has the DNA TGTGCCAGCACCAGACAGGCAAATTCACCCCTCCACTTT. It codes for CASTRQANSPLHF.

The J gene is TRBJ2-6, the V gene TRBV3-1, with TRBD2 as a possible D gene (6 bases). This CDR3 contains 13 residues. CDR1 is LGHDT and CDR2 is YNNKEL in the germline V gene (reference sequence). Between the trimmed V and J ends, which lost 11 bases and 1 base, there was a span of 9 bases. The CDR3 is CASRGSGANVLTF. The CDR3 DNA reads as TGTGCCTCACGGGGGTCTGGGGCCAACGTCCTGACTTTC.

This clonotype was seen only once. The V and J genes are TRBV20-1 and TRBJ2-3; D remains ambiguous. Trimming took 6 bases from V and 1 from J, leaving 14 bases between them. CDR3 size: 14 residues. Germline V lookup: CDR1 DFQATT, CDR2 SNEGSKA (reference sequence). CDR3 nucleotide sequence: TGCAGTGCGAGGACCAGACGAGGCACAGATACGCAGTATTTT. Amino acids: CSARTRRGTDTQYF.